Shown below are 20 T cell receptor beta chains from a single sample sequenced in a study of identical twins. Via MiXCR, TCRdb re-called the 5' RACE reads, giving one row per CDR3 protein. The sample lists about 720,000 distinct CDR3 sequences, roughly 20% occurring once. This sample also appeared in a second study, on T cells expressing NK-cell markers.

The sequencing input was PBMCs. The receptors derive from a woman between 18 and 29 years old in good health.

The V call is TRBV20-1, the J call TRBJ2-7; a possible D gene is TRBD1 (6 bases). Germline CDR1 DFQATT, CDR2 SNEGSKA (reference sequence). The ends were cut back, 6 bases at V and 6 bases at J, with 18 bases in the middle. CDR3 length: 13 amino acids. CDR3 amino acids: CSAPRGSGGEQYF. The CDR3 nucleotides are TGCAGTGCCCCTAGGGGGAGTGGGGGCGAGCAGTACTTC.

This clonotype was counted a few times. The V gene is TRBV6-1, the J gene TRBJ1-1; the match to TRBD1 covers 7 bases. CDR1 and CDR2 from the germline V gene are MNHNS and SASEGT. V lost 2 bases and J lost 11; bases outside the gene matches: 11. CDR3 length equals 14 residues. The CDR3 sequence: CASSEIYPGQNAFF. The CDR3 DNA is TGTGCCAGCAGTGAAATATATCCGGGACAGAACGCTTTCTTT.

This chain joins TRBV10-3 and TRBJ2-1; unclear D gene. Germline CDR1 reads ENHRY; CDR2 reads SYGVKD. This CDR3 is built from 12 residues. Trimming removed 0 bases from V and 12 bases from J, with 9 bases in between. For the CDR3, the DNA is TGTGCCATCAGTGAGTCTGGGAACGGGCAGTTCTTC. Translated, it gives CAISESGNGQFF.

The chain joins TRBV12-3 or TRBV12-4 to TRBJ1-6; D uncertain. Trimming cost V 1 base and J 10 bases, with 8 bases left between them. The CDR3 is made up of 13 amino acids. The CDR3 sequence: CASSLDSPSPLHF. The CDR3 DNA reads as TGTGCCAGCAGTTTAGACAGCCCCTCACCCCTCCACTTT.

This clonotype has more than one count but fewer than ten. The chain recombines TRBV29-1 with TRBJ2-6; the D call may be TRBD1 or TRBD2 (5 bases each). The CDR3 is 15 amino acids. Germline CDR1 SQVTM, CDR2 ANQGSEA. Between the trimmed V and J ends, which lost 4 bases and 0 bases, there was a span of 10 bases. The CDR3 DNA follows: TGCAGCGTTGGAGGGGTGCCCTCTGGGGCCAACGTCCTGACTTTC. Its translation: CSVGGVPSGANVLTF.

This clonotype was found a few times. This rearrangement joins TRBV6-1 to TRBJ1-2; D ambiguous. Trimming removed 7 bases from V and 5 bases from J, with 14 bases in between. This CDR3 contains 13 residues. The germline gives CDR1 MNHNS, CDR2 SASEGT. CDR3 in amino acids: CASTGSRTYGYTF. The CDR3 region has the DNA TGTGCCAGCACCGGGTCGAGGACTTATGGCTACACCTTC.

This clonotype has more than one count but fewer than ten. The gene calls are TRBV7-8 and TRBJ2-5; perhaps TRBD2 as D (5 bases). The germline gives CDR1 SGHVS, CDR2 FQNEAQ. This CDR3 comprises 19 residues. The V gene lost 5 bases and the J gene lost 2 bases, with 27 bases spanning the gap. CDR3 sequence reads: CASSQTRAEVPREQETQYF. CDR3 DNA: TGTGCCAGCAGCCAAACCCGGGCCGAGGTACCGAGGGAACAAGAGACCCAGTACTTC.

Only a few counts were recorded for this clonotype. This chain connects TRBV5-1 to TRBJ1-1; TRBD1 agrees at 10 bases. V was clipped by 4 bases and J by 6 bases; unmatched bases: 3. The CDR3 is made up of 13 amino acids. Germline V gene sequence: CDR1 SGHRS, CDR2 YFSETQ. The CDR3 nucleotides read TGCGCCAGCAGCCCGGGACAGGGGCCTGAAGCTTTCTTT. This gives the protein CASSPGQGPEAFF.

This rearrangement joins TRBV12-3 or TRBV12-4 to TRBJ1-2, with 7 bases matching TRBD1. The V gene end was trimmed by 6 bases and the J gene end by 4 bases; junction bases not matched to a gene: 8. The CDR3 sequence is 14 residues long. CDR3 in DNA: TGTGCCAGCAGCCTACGGGGACAGACCTATGGCTACACCTTC. Its translation is CASSLRGQTYGYTF.

The chain uses TRBV27 and TRBJ2-1; TRBD2 agrees at 9 bases. This CDR3 is 13 amino acids long. The ends lost 7 bases at V and 9 bases at J; junction bases unmatched: 7. Germline values: CDR1 MNHEY, CDR2 SMNVEV (reference sequence). The CDR3 spells CASKRGGASEQFF. CDR3 DNA: TGTGCCAGCAAGCGCGGGGGGGCTTCTGAGCAGTTCTTC.

This chain uses TRBV3-1 with TRBJ1-4; D gene unclear. Trimming cost V 0 bases and J 7 bases, with 12 bases left between them. CDR3 size: 15 residues. Germline loops: CDR1 LGHDT, CDR2 YNNKEL (reference sequence). CDR3 in amino acids: CASSQETMLGEKLFF. As DNA, the CDR3 is TGTGCCAGCAGCCAAGAGACAATGCTCGGTGAAAAACTGTTTTTT.

The sample holds a few counts of this clonotype. The CDR3 DNA reads TGCGCCAGCAGCGCGACGGGGGACAGGGCTTCCAATGAGCAGTTCTTC. Amino acids: CASSATGDRASNEQFF. The chain combines TRBV5-1 with TRBJ2-1; TRBD1 aligns across 9 bases. J gave up 6 bases and V 4 bases, and 11 bases lay outside the gene matches. Germline V CDR1 and CDR2: SGHRS, YFSETQ. There are 16 residues in the CDR3.

This clonotype was seen more than once but under ten times. The V and J genes are TRBV10-3 and TRBJ2-1; the match to TRBD1 covers 7 bases. The CDR3 length is 15 residues. The trim removed 8 bases at V and 1 base at J, leaving 8 bases unmatched. Germline V lookup: CDR1 ENHRY, CDR2 SYGVKD. The CDR3 nucleotides are TGTGCCATCCTTGGCGACAGGGCATCCTACAATGAGCAGTTCTTC. Translating gives CAILGDRASYNEQFF.

This clonotype was detected only a few times. The chain combines TRBV7-9 with TRBJ1-2, with no clear D. The CDR3 extends over 15 amino acids. Germline V gene data show CDR1 as SEHNR and CDR2 as FQNEAQ (reference sequence). The V and J ends lost 2 bases and 2 bases respectively, with 12 bases between them. CDR3 region: CASSLISAVNYGYTF. Written as DNA, the CDR3 is TGTGCCAGCAGCTTAATTTCAGCGGTGAACTATGGCTACACCTTC.

In this sample, this clonotype turned up a few times. J is TRBJ2-4 and V is TRBV7-2, with 9 bases matching TRBD2. CDR1 SGHTA and CDR2 FQGNSA come from the germline V gene. Germline trimming cut 4 bases from V and 9 bases from J; bases unmatched to any gene: 10. There are 15 residues in the CDR3. As DNA, the CDR3 is TGTGCCAGCAGCTCCACCGGGACTAGCCTTGGCATTCAGTACTTC. It encodes CASSSTGTSLGIQYF.

This clonotype was seen at least ten times. Here the CDR3 reads CASSAGKRTDTQYF. The CDR3 DNA sequence: TGCGCCAGCAGCGCCGGGAAGCGCACAGATACGCAGTATTTT. The gene calls are TRBV5-1 and TRBJ2-3, with D possibly being TRBD2 (5 bases). From germline, CDR1 is SGHRS and CDR2 YFSETQ. V was clipped by 4 bases and J by 1 base, with 10 bases between them. CDR3 length equals 14 residues.

On this clonotype itself: Mismatch with germline at one junction end may stem from a read error. This rearrangement joins TRBV6-5 to TRBJ1-1; perhaps TRBD1 as D (5 bases). The CDR3 is made up of 14 amino acids. The V gene's germline CDR1 is MNHEY and CDR2 SVGAGI. The CDR3 DNA reads TGTGCCAGCAGCTACTCCGACAGGAACACTGAAGCTTTCTTT. Amino acids: CASSYSDRNTEAFF.

The chain carries TRBV4-3 and TRBJ2-5; 9 bases match TRBD2. Germline CDR1 and CDR2: LGHNA and YSLEER. J lost 5 bases, V lost 4 bases, and 17 bases had no gene match. The CDR3 totals 18 residues. DNA of the CDR3: TGCGCCAGCAGCCCTGGGACTAGCAGGAGAACGGCCTGGGAGACCCAGTACTTC. Its translation: CASSPGTSRRTAWETQYF.

The chain uses TRBV20-1 and TRBJ2-5; a weak D match, TRBD2 (5 bases). Trimming stripped 6 bases from V and 7 bases from J, with 15 bases between. CDR1 DFQATT and CDR2 SNEGSKA come from the germline V gene (reference sequence). This CDR3 comprises 12 residues. The CDR3 bases are TGCAGTGCGCAGAGGGTCGGCGCGACCCAGTACTTC. Translated: CSAQRVGATQYF.

The genes are TRBV18 and TRBJ2-7, with unresolved D. The germline gives CDR1 KGHSH, CDR2 LQKENI. CDR3 length: 14 amino acids. Trimming shortened V by 0 bases and J by 5 bases, and 11 bases separated the two germline ends. CDR3 residues: CASSPPVFKNEQYF. In DNA, the CDR3 is TGTGCCAGCTCACCACCGGTGTTTAAGAACGAGCAGTACTTC.